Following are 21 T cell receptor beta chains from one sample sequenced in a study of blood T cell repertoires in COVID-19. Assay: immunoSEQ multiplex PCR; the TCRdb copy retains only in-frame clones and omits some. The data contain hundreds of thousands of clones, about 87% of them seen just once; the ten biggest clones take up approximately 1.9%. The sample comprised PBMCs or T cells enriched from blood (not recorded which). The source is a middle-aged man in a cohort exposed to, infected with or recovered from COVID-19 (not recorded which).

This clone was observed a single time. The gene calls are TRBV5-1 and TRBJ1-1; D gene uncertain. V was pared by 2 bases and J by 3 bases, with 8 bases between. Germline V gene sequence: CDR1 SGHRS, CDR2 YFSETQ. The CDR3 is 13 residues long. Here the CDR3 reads CASSFTGDTEAFF. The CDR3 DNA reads TGCGCCAGCAGCTTTACCGGGGACACTGAAGCTTTCTTT.

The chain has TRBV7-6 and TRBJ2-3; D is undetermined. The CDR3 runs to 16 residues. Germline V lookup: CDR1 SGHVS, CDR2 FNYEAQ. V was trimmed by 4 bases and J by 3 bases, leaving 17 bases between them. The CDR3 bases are TGTGCCAGCAGCTCCGTGCCCCTATCTCAAACAGATACGCAGTATTTT. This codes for CASSSVPLSQTDTQYF.

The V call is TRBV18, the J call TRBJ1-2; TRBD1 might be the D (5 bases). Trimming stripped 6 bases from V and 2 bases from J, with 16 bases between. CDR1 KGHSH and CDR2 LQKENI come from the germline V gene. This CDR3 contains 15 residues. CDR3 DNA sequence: TGTGCCAGCTCCCCCGGTCAGGGCAGAAACTATGGCTACACCTTC. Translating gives CASSPGQGRNYGYTF.

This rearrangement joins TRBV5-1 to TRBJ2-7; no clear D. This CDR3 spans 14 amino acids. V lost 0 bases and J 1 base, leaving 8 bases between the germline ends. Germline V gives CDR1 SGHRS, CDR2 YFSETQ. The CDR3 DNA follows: TGCGCCAGCAGCTTGGATGGCAGATCCTACGAGCAGTACTTC. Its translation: CASSLDGRSYEQYF.

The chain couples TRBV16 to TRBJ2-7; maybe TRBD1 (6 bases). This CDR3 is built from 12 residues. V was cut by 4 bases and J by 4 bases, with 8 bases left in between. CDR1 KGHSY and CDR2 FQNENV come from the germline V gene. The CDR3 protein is CASSPQGYEQYF. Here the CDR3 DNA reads TGTGCCAGCAGCCCCCAGGGGTACGAGCAGTACTTC.

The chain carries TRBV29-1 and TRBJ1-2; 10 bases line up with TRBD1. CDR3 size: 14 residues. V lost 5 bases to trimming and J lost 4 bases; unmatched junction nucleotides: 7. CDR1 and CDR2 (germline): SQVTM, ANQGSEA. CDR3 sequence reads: CSVLRQGATYGYTF. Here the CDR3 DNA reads TGCAGCGTTCTCCGACAGGGGGCGACCTATGGCTACACCTTC.

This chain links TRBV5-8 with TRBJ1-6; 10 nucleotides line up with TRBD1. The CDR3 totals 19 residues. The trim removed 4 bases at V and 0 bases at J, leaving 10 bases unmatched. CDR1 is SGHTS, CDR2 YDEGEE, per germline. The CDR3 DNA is TGTGCCAGCAGCCGACCGGGACAGGGGCTCAGCTCCTATAATTCACCCCTCCACTTT. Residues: CASSRPGQGLSSYNSPLHF.

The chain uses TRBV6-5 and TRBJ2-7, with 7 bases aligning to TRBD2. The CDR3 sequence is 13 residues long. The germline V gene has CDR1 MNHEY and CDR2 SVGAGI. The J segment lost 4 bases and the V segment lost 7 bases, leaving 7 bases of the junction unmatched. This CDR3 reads CASTKPGGYEQYF. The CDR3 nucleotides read TGTGCCAGCACCAAACCCGGGGGGTACGAGCAGTACTTC.

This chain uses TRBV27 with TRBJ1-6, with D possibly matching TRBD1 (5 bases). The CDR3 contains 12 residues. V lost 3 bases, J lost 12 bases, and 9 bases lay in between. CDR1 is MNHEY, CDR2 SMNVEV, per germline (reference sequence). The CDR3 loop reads CASSFGGEPLHF. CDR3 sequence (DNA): TGTGCCAGCAGTTTCGGGGGGGAACCCCTCCACTTT.

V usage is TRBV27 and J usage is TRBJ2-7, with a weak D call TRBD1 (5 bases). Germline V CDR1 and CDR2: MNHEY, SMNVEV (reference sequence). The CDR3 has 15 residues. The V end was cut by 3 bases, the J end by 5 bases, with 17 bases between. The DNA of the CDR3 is TGTGCCAGCAGTTTTGTGATGCAGGGCGGTCACGAGCAGTACTTC. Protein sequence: CASSFVMQGGHEQYF.

This chain's CDR3 is CASSETETNYGYTF. The CDR3, as DNA: TGTGCCAGCAGTGAGACAGAAACTAACTATGGCTACACCTTC. The chain recombines TRBV2 with TRBJ1-2, with TRBD1 as a possible D gene (5 bases). Germline values: CDR1 SNHLY, CDR2 FYNNEI. The V end was cut by 3 bases, the J end by 0 bases, with 8 bases between. This CDR3 has 14 amino acids. The full variable domain, with the rest looked up from reference TRBV2 and TRBJ1-2, is EPEVTQTPSHQVTQMGQEVILRCVPISNHLYFYWYRQILGQKVEFLVSFYNNEISEKSEIFDDQFSVERPDGSNFTLKIRSTKLEDSAMYFCASSETETNYGYTFGSGTRLTVV.

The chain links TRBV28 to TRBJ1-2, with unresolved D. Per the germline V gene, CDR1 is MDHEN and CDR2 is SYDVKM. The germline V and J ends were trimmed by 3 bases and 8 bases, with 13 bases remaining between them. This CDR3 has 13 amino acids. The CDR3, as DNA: TGTGCCAGCAGTTTCGGTGTTCTTCGAGGCTACACCTTC. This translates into CASSFGVLRGYTF.

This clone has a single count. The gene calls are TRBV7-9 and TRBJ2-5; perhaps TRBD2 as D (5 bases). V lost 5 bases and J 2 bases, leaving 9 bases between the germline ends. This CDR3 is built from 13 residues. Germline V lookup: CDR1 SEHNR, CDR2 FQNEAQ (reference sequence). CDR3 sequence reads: CASSRTEQETQYF. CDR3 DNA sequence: TGTGCCAGCAGCCGGACTGAACAAGAGACCCAGTACTTC.

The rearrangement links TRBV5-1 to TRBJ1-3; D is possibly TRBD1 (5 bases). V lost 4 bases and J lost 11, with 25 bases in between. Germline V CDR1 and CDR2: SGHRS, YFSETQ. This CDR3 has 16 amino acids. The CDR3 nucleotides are TGCGCCAGCAGCCTGGGCATTGGGACTTCGCGGAATGCCATATATTTT. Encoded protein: CASSLGIGTSRNAIYF.

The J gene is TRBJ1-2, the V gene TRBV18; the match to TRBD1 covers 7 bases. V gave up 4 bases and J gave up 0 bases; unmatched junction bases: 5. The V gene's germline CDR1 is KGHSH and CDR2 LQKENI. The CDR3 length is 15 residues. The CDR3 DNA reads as TGTGCCAGCTCACAGAGGACAGGACCTAACTATGGCTACACCTTC. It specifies CASSQRTGPNYGYTF. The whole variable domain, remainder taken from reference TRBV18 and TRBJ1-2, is NAGVMQNPRHLVRRRGQEARLRCSPMKGHSHVYWYRQLPEEGLKFMVYLQKENIIDESGMPKERFSAEFPKEGPSILRIQQVVRGDSAAYFCASSQRTGPNYGYTFGSGTRLTVV.

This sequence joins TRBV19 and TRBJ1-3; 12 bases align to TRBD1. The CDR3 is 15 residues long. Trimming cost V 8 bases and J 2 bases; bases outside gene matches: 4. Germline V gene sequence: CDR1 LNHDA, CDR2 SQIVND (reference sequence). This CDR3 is CASGDRGLAGNTIYF. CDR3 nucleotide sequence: TGTGCCAGTGGGGACAGGGGGCTTGCTGGAAACACCATATATTTT.

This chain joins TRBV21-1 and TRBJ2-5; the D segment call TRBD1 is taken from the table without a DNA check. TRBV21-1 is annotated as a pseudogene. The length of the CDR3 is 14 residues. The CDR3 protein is CASSTGQGQETQYF. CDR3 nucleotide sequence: TGTGCCAGCAGCACCGGACAGGGACAAGAGACCCAGTACTTC.

The CDR3 is CASSPGFTEAFF. In DNA, the CDR3 is TGTGCCAGTAGCCCAGGGTTCACTGAAGCTTTCTTT. The chain joins TRBV19 to TRBJ1-1, with D perhaps TRBD1 (5 bases). Trimming pared 6 bases from V and 4 bases from J, leaving 9 bases between. The V gene's germline CDR1 is LNHDA and CDR2 SQIVND (reference sequence). The CDR3 loop spans 12 amino acids.

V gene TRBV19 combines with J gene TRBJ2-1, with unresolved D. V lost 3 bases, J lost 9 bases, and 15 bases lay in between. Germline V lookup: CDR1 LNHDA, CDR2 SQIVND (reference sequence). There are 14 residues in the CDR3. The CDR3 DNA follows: TGTGCCAGTAGTATTGCTTGGGTTCCAGGTGAGCAGTTCTTC. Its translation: CASSIAWVPGEQFF.

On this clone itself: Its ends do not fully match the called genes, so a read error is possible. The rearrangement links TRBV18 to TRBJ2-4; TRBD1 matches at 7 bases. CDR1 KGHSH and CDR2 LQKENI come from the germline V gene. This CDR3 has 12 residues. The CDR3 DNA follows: TGTGCCAGCCAAAACAACCGGGACAGTTATAACTTC. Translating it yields CASQNNRDSYNF.

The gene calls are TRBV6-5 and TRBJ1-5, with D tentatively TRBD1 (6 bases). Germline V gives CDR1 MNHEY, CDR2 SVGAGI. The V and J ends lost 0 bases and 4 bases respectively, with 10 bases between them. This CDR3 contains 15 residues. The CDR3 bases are TGTGCCAGCAGTTACTCAGCAGGGGCGAATCAGCCCCAGCATTTT. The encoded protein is CASSYSAGANQPQHF.